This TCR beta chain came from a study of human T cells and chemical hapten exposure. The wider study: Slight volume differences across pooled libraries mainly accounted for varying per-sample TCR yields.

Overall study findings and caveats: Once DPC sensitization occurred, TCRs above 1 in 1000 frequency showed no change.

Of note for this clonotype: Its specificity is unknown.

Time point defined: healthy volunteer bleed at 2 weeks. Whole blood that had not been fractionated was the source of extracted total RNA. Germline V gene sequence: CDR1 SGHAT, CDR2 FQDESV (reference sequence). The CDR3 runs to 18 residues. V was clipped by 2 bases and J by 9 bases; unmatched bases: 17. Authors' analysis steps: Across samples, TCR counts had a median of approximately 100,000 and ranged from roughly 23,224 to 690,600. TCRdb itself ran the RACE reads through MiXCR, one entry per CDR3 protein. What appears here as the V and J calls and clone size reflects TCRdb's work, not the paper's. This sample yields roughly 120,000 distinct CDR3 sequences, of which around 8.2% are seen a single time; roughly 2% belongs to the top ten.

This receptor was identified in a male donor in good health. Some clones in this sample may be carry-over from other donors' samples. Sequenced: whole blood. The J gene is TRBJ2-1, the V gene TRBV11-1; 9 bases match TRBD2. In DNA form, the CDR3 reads TGTGCCAGCAGCTTAAAGGGGAGTGGGCTAGCGGGGAACGTTGAGCAGTTCTTC. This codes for CASSLKGSGLAGNVEQFF. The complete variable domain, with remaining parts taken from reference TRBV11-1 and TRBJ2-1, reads EAEVAQSPRYKITEKSQAVAFWCDPISGHATLYWYRQILGQGPELLVQFQDESVVDDSQLPKDRFSAERLKGVDSTLKIQPAELGDSAMYLCASSLKGSGLAGNVEQFFGPGTRLTVL.